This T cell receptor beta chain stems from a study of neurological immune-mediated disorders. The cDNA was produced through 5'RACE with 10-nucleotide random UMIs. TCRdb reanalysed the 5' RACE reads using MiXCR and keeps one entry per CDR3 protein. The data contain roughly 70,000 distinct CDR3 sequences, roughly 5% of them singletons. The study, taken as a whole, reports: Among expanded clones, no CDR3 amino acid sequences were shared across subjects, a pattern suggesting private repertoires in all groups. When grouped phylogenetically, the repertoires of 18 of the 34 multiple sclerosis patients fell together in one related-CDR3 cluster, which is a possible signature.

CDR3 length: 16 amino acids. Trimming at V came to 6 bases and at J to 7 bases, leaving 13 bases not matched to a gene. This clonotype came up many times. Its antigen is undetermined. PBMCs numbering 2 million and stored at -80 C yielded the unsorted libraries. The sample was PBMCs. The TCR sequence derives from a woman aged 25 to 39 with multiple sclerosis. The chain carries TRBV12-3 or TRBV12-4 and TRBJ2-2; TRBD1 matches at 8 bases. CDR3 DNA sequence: TGTGCCAGCAGATACCGCGCAGGGGGCAGGAGCGGGGAGCTGTTTTTT. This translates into CASRYRAGGRSGELFF.